The 13 T cell receptor beta chains below all came from one sample that was sequenced in a study of T cell responses to AZD1222 COVID-19 vaccine. Data came from immunoSEQ multiplex PCR; TCRdb stores just in-frame clones and leaves some out. Altogether about 85,000 clones are present, over 80% being singletons, with the ten largest covering approximately 15%. The source material was peripheral blood, sampled on day 0 of AZD1222 vaccination. The receptor set was obtained from an adult in good health.

The gene calls are TRBV2 and TRBJ2-1; 9 nucleotides align to TRBD2. V shed 8 bases and J 1 base; nucleotides not matched to a gene: 3. The CDR3 totals 14 residues. Germline V lookup: CDR1 SNHLY, CDR2 FYNNEI. CDR3 nucleotides: TGTGCCAGCGAGCGGGAGGCGTCCTACAATGAGCAGTTCTTC. It encodes CASEREASYNEQFF.

The chain links TRBV27 to TRBJ2-7, with 9 positions matching TRBD1. Germline loops: CDR1 MNHEY, CDR2 SMNVEV (reference sequence). The CDR3 has 16 amino acids. Trimming took 2 bases from V and 3 from J; bases not matched to a gene: 8. This chain's CDR3 is CASSLIGTGHSYEQYF. Here the CDR3 DNA reads TGTGCCAGCAGTTTAATTGGGACAGGGCACAGCTACGAGCAGTACTTC.

This clone has more than one count but fewer than ten. V gene TRBV5-1 combines with J gene TRBJ1-2; 8 bases fit TRBD1. V was pared by 0 bases and J by 8 bases, with 12 bases of the junction left unmatched. Looked up from germline, CDR1 is SGHRS and CDR2 is YFSETQ. CDR3 length: 16 amino acids. CDR3 bases: TGCGCCAGCAGCTTGGATCTTGGCAGGGGGCGCGGGGGCTACACCTTC. It specifies CASSLDLGRGRGGYTF.

V and J are TRBV9 and TRBJ1-1; no clear D. CDR3 length equals 13 residues. Germline CDR1 and CDR2: SGDLS and YYNGEE. V was pared by 0 bases and J by 3 bases, with 6 bases between. This CDR3 is CASSVEPYTEAFF. CDR3 coding DNA: TGTGCCAGCAGCGTAGAGCCTTACACTGAAGCTTTCTTT.

The chain couples TRBV7-3 to TRBJ1-1; the D is unclear. The germline V gene encodes CDR1 SGHTA and CDR2 FQGTGA. Between the trimmed V and J ends, which lost 2 bases and 1 base, there was a span of 11 bases. This CDR3 has 15 residues. CDR3 sequence: CASSLSGGRNTEAFF. The CDR3 region has the DNA TGTGCCAGCAGCTTATCGGGTGGCAGGAACACTGAAGCTTTCTTT.

The rearrangement joins TRBV27 to TRBJ1-1; no clear D gene. Germline V gives CDR1 MNHEY, CDR2 SMNVEV (reference sequence). Trimming left V 6 bases short and J 1 base short, with 12 bases between. The CDR3 runs 14 residues. In DNA form, the CDR3 reads TGTGCCAGCAGGCGTCCGCCCGGGAACACTGAAGCTTTCTTT. This gives the protein CASRRPPGNTEAFF.

The chain carries TRBV28 and TRBJ1-6; no firm D call. V was trimmed by 2 bases and J by 7 bases, leaving 12 bases between them. Germline V gene sequence: CDR1 MDHEN, CDR2 SYDVKM. The CDR3 consists of 15 residues. The DNA for the CDR3 is TGTGCCAGCAGTTTAATACCGGGGAGCAATTCACCCCTCCACTTT. Encoded protein: CASSLIPGSNSPLHF.

V is TRBV5-4 and J is TRBJ1-2; 7 positions agree with TRBD1. The length of the CDR3 is 12 residues. CDR1 is SGHNT, CDR2 YYREEE, per germline (reference sequence). J lost 8 bases, V lost 4 bases, and 5 bases had no gene match. The CDR3 loop is CASSPARGGYTF. CDR3 coding DNA: TGTGCCAGCAGCCCGGCCAGGGGGGGCTACACCTTC.

The V and J genes are TRBV15 and TRBJ2-7; a weak D match, TRBD2 (7 bases). V dropped 3 bases and J dropped 4 bases, with 16 bases sitting between them. The CDR3 sequence is 15 residues long. Germline loops: CDR1 LNHNV, CDR2 YYDKDF (reference sequence). This CDR3 reads CATSRGKGGGYEQYF. The CDR3 DNA sequence: TGTGCCACCAGCAGGGGAAAGGGGGGAGGGTACGAGCAGTACTTC. Filled out from reference TRBV15 and TRBJ2-7, the complete variable domain reads DAMVIQNPRYQVTQFGKPVTLSCSQTLNHNVMYWYQQKSSQAPKLLFHYYDKDFNNEADTPDNFQSRRPNTSFCFLDIRSPGLGDTAMYLCATSRGKGGGYEQYFGPGTRLTVT.

The V call is TRBV19, the J call TRBJ2-4; TRBD1 might be the D (5 bases). The V gene's germline CDR1 is LNHDA and CDR2 SQIVND (reference sequence). The CDR3 loop spans 14 amino acids. Trimming shortened V by 2 bases and J by 8 bases, and 13 bases separated the two germline ends. CDR3 loop: CASSITQGRDIQYF. The CDR3 DNA reads as TGTGCCAGTAGTATAACCCAGGGAAGGGACATTCAGTACTTC.

The chain combines TRBV6-1 with TRBJ2-7, with 7 positions matching TRBD1. The V and J ends lost 3 bases and 5 bases, in that order; junction bases with no gene match: 10. CDR1 is MNHNS and CDR2 is SASEGT in the germline V gene. The CDR3 spans 15 residues. The CDR3 reads CASSDVTGTEDEQYF. CDR3 sequence (DNA): TGTGCCAGCAGTGATGTGACGGGGACAGAGGACGAGCAGTACTTC.

The V and J genes are TRBV28 and TRBJ2-1; the D gene is possibly TRBD1 (7 bases). CDR3 size: 16 residues. V lost 6 bases and J lost 10, with 25 bases in between. Germline values: CDR1 MDHEN, CDR2 SYDVKM. The DNA of the CDR3 is TGTGCCAGCAGCTACCCCCCGGGGCAGGGGGGCATAGAGCAGTTCTTC. Residues: CASSYPPGQGGIEQFF.

The chain has TRBV6-6 and TRBJ2-7; no clear D. CDR1 MNHNY and CDR2 SVGAGI come from the germline V gene (reference sequence). The germline V and J ends were trimmed by 2 bases and 5 bases, with 19 bases remaining between them. This CDR3 region has 16 residues. CDR3 in DNA: TGTGCCAGCAGTTACGGGATGGGGTATACGCAAAACGAGCAGTACTTC. Its protein product is CASSYGMGYTQNEQYF.